Presented here are 3 T cell receptor beta chains from one specimen sequenced in a study of T cell responses to AZD1222 COVID-19 vaccine. Sequencing was performed with immunoSEQ multiplex PCR; in TCRdb, only in-frame clones are kept and a portion is missing. Seen here are about 93,000 clones, roughly 88% observed once, and the top ten hold 15% to 20%. This material consisted of peripheral blood, taken on day 0 of AZD1222 vaccination. The source of these receptors is an adult in good health.

This chain uses TRBV5-4 with TRBJ1-3, with D possibly TRBD1 on 6 matching bases. Germline CDR1 and CDR2: SGHNT and YYREEE (reference sequence). CDR3 length: 16 amino acids. The V gene lost 0 bases and the J gene lost 0 bases, with 10 bases spanning the gap. CDR3 sequence (DNA): TGTGCCAGCAGCTTGGACGGGACATTCTCTGGAAACACCATATATTTT. Amino acid sequence: CASSLDGTFSGNTIYF.

The chain couples TRBV24-1 to TRBJ1-6; TRBD1 agrees at 10 bases. The V gene end was trimmed by 4 bases and the J gene end by 2 bases; junction bases not matched to a gene: 7. Germline lookup yields CDR1 KGHDR and CDR2 SFDVKD. The CDR3 length is 18 residues. The CDR3 sequence is CATSDEDRGFPYNSPLHF. CDR3 DNA sequence: TGTGCCACCAGTGACGAGGACAGGGGGTTCCCCTATAATTCACCCCTCCACTTT.

The V call is TRBV10-3, the J call TRBJ2-6; D call uncertain. V was cut by 2 bases and J by 0 bases, with 8 bases left in between. Germline CDR1 reads ENHRY; CDR2 reads SYGVKD. CDR3 length equals 16 residues. The CDR3 DNA reads TGTGCCATCAGTGAGGGAAGAACCTCTGGGGCCAACGTCCTGACTTTC. Its translation: CAISEGRTSGANVLTF.